The T cell receptor (beta chain) described here comes from a study of T-cell reconstitution after alpha-beta-depleted transplantation in children. It was with unique molecular identifiers that the TCRbeta library was prepared. From the PCR reads, TCRdb called clonotypes with MiXCR, one entry per CDR3 protein. The sample has a few hundred thousand distinct CDR3 sequences, roughly 22% seen once; the top ten hold 3.5% to 4%. Germline assignment: CDR1 SGHRS and CDR2 YFSETQ. V lost 4 bases to trimming and J lost 5 bases; unmatched junction nucleotides: 6. CDR3 size: 14 residues. This clonotype was detected only a few times.

The starting material was PBMCs from the stem cell graft donor, obtained from the stem cell graft. The clonotype was recovered from a human donor who donated a stem cell graft to a child with acute myeloid leukemia. The chain couples TRBV5-1 to TRBJ2-7; 10 positions agree with TRBD1. CDR3 in amino acids: CASSLGQGLDEQYF. Written as DNA, the CDR3 is TGCGCCAGCAGCCTGGGACAGGGGCTTGACGAGCAGTACTTC.